The 25 T cell receptor beta chains below come from one sample, sequenced in a study of molecular identifiers for immune sequencing clone quantification. Via MiXCR, TCRdb re-called the PCR reads, giving one row per CDR3 protein. The data hold about 510,000 distinct CDR3 sequences, with 20% to 25% observed a single time. The material sequenced was naive CD8+ T cells from blood, with Jurkat cell RNA spiked in. Subset specified: FACS-sorted CD8+CD4-CCR7+CD45RA+ naive T cells. These TCRs come from a human donor in good health. Some libraries in this study had Jurkat cell RNA spiked in.

This clonotype has ten or more counts. This rearrangement joins TRBV18 to TRBJ2-5; D gene ambiguous. The CDR3 contains 10 residues. With 8 bases removed from V and 2 bases from J, the gap between germline ends came to 3 bases. CDR1 KGHSH and CDR2 LQKENI come from the germline V gene. CDR3 residues: CASSQETQYF. In DNA form, the CDR3 reads TGTGCCAGCAGTCAAGAGACCCAGTACTTC.

This clonotype came up many times. The chain's CDR3 is CASSPQQGLNEKLFF. In DNA form, the CDR3 reads TGTGCCAGCAGTCCACAACAGGGACTTAATGAAAAACTGTTTTTT. The V call is TRBV12-3 or TRBV12-4, the J call TRBJ1-4; maybe TRBD1 (6 bases). The CDR3 length is 15 residues. Trimming took off 5 bases at V and 4 bases at J, with 14 bases between the two ends.

Note on this clonotype: The CDR3 carries no conserved terminal phenylalanine or tryptophan, so it likely arises from a read error. J is TRBJ2-3 and V is TRBV9; tentative D call: TRBD2 (6 bases). The CDR3 totals 15 residues. V was cut by 4 bases and J by 1 base, with 13 bases left in between. CDR1 and CDR2 from the germline V gene are SGDLS and YYNGEE. CDR3 sequence: CASSSWEVGTDTQYS. The CDR3 DNA reads TGTGCCAGCAGCTCTTGGGAGGTCGGCACAGATACGCAGTATTCT.

This clonotype came up many times. The chain combines TRBV6-5 with TRBJ1-5; D call uncertain. In germline, CDR1 is MNHEY, CDR2 SVGAGI. The CDR3 contains 14 residues. Trimming left V 4 bases short and J 10 bases short, with 17 bases between. DNA for the CDR3: TGTGCCAGCAGTTTTGGTGGCCTGGCGGATCCCCAGCATTTT. Amino acids: CASSFGGLADPQHF.

This clonotype showed up just a few times. A much larger clonotype is one base distant, so this may be a read error. The chain employs TRBV14 and TRBJ2-3; 9 nucleotides line up with TRBD2. There are 17 residues in the CDR3. Germline-derived CDR1 and CDR2 are SGHDN and FVKESK. CDR3 sequence reads: CACSHDLAGPYADTQYF. The CDR3 bases are TGTGCCTGCAGCCATGATCTAGCGGGACCGTACGCAGATACGCAGTATTTT.

The chain is built from TRBV20-1 and TRBJ2-7; 9 nucleotides match TRBD2. The CDR3 is made up of 16 amino acids. Germline CDR1 and CDR2: DFQATT and SNEGSKA (reference sequence). The ends lost 1 base at V and 1 base at J; junction bases unmatched: 8. The CDR3 is CSARGDSSGVSYEQYF. The CDR3 nucleotides read TGCAGTGCTAGAGGTGATTCTAGCGGGGTTTCCTACGAGCAGTACTTC.

The chain links TRBV5-1 to TRBJ2-7; the D gene is possibly TRBD2 (7 bases). This CDR3 spans 16 amino acids. Trimming stripped 3 bases from V and 6 bases from J, with 22 bases between. Per germline, CDR1 SGHRS and CDR2 YFSETQ. Here the CDR3 reads CASSYHPAGGAPEQYF. Here the CDR3 DNA reads TGCGCCAGCAGCTATCACCCAGCTGGGGGGGCTCCCGAGCAGTACTTC.

To note about this clonotype: The conserved phenylalanine or tryptophan normally closing the CDR3 is absent here, so this likely arose from a read error. The chain employs TRBV12-3 or TRBV12-4 and TRBJ2-1; possibly TRBD1 or TRBD2 for D (5 bases each). Trimming removed 6 bases at V and 8 bases at J, with 17 bases between. The CDR3 consists of 14 residues. CDR3 bases: TGTGCCAGCAGCTCCGAGGGGTGGGGGTATGAGCAGTTCTCC. As protein: CASSSEGWGYEQFS.

This clonotype has just a few counts. This chain joins TRBV13 and TRBJ2-5; D may be TRBD2 (6 bases). Trimming left V 3 bases short and J 3 bases short, with 11 bases between. The CDR3 totals 14 residues. The germline V gene has CDR1 PRHDT and CDR2 FYEKMQ (reference sequence). CDR3 loop: CASSFGTQEETQYF. The CDR3 DNA is TGTGCCAGCAGCTTCGGGACTCAAGAAGAGACCCAGTACTTC.

V gene TRBV10-3 combines with J gene TRBJ1-1, with a possible D match to TRBD1 (6 bases). CDR1 and CDR2 from the germline V gene are ENHRY and SYGVKD. CDR3 length equals 12 residues. Trimming stripped 4 bases from V and 8 bases from J, with 11 bases between. The CDR3 is CAISGGGVEAFF. The CDR3 nucleotides are TGTGCCATCAGTGGAGGGGGGGTAGAAGCTTTCTTT.

This clonotype showed up many times. The chain recombines TRBV28 with TRBJ2-3; D possibly corresponds to TRBD2 (5 bases). Germline V gene lookup returns CDR1 MDHEN and CDR2 SYDVKM. The V end lost 1 base, the J end lost 2 bases, and 13 bases lay between the germline ends. The CDR3 runs to 16 residues. CDR3 in amino acids: CASSLSPGRLTDTQYF. The CDR3 region has the DNA TGTGCCAGCAGTTTATCCCCGGGAAGACTCACAGATACGCAGTATTTT.

V is TRBV7-8 and J is TRBJ2-1, with TRBD2 identical over 11 bases. The CDR3 length is 14 residues. V trimming: 5 bases; J trimming: 9 bases; junction bases outside the gene matches: 6. CDR1 SGHVS and CDR2 FQNEAQ come from the germline V gene. The CDR3 loop reads CASSVSGGGAEQFF. The CDR3 DNA reads TGTGCCAGCAGCGTTAGCGGGGGGGGGGCTGAGCAGTTCTTC.

This clonotype was picked up many times. The chain links TRBV29-1 to TRBJ2-3, with 8 bases matching TRBD1. The CDR3 covers 15 residues. Germline assignment: CDR1 SQVTM and CDR2 ANQGSEA. V lost 4 bases and J lost 2; bases outside the gene matches: 8. CDR3 sequence: CSVGFQGAHTDTQYF. Here the CDR3 DNA reads TGCAGCGTTGGATTTCAGGGGGCCCACACAGATACGCAGTATTTT.

Ten or more counts support this clonotype. The V gene is TRBV28, the J gene TRBJ1-1, with D possibly matching TRBD1 (5 bases). The germline gives CDR1 MDHEN, CDR2 SYDVKM. V was pared by 8 bases and J by 3 bases, with 22 bases between. The CDR3 consists of 16 residues. CDR3 sequence reads: CASSTAPGRIDTEAFF. In nucleotides, the CDR3 is TGTGCCAGCTCCACGGCGCCAGGGAGAATCGACACTGAAGCTTTCTTT.

This clonotype was seen repeatedly, ten times or more. V is TRBV20-1 and J is TRBJ2-2; D unclear. The CDR3 extends over 15 amino acids. Germline values: CDR1 DFQATT, CDR2 SNEGSKA (reference sequence). V lost 0 bases and J 0 bases, leaving 8 bases between the germline ends. For the CDR3, the DNA is TGCAGTGCTAGAGACCAAAACCCGAACACCGGGGAGCTGTTTTTT. As protein: CSARDQNPNTGELFF.

Comments on this clonotype: This sequence may be a read error, since a much larger clone differs from it by one base. This chain connects TRBV6-5 to TRBJ2-7; 7 bases agree with TRBD1. The germline V gene has CDR1 MNHEY and CDR2 SVGAGI. This CDR3 region has 12 residues. CDR3 sequence (DNA): TGTGCCAGCGAGGACAGGAACTACGGGCAGTACTTC. Translating gives CASEDRNYGQYF.

Comments on this clonotype: A much more abundant neighbour one base away suggests this may be a read error. The CDR3 reads CASRPTNDLSSYGQYF. CDR3 sequence (DNA): TGTGCCAGCAGACCAACTAATGATCTAAGCTCCTACGGGCAGTACTTC. The genes are TRBV28 and TRBJ2-7; D uncertain. The CDR3 contains 16 residues. Germline V CDR1 and CDR2: MDHEN, SYDVKM.

V usage is TRBV2 and J usage is TRBJ1-4; unclear D gene. CDR1 and CDR2 (germline): SNHLY, FYNNEI. The germline V and J ends were trimmed by 4 bases and 0 bases, with 12 bases remaining between them. CDR3 length: 16 amino acids. The CDR3 sequence is CASSGFAAATNEKLFF. CDR3 bases: TGTGCCAGCAGTGGTTTTGCGGCTGCAACTAATGAAAAACTGTTTTTT.

The chain links TRBV7-9 to TRBJ1-4; no firm D call. The ends were cut back, 6 bases at V and 8 bases at J, with 16 bases in the middle. Germline V gene lookup returns CDR1 SEHNR and CDR2 FQNEAQ (reference sequence). The CDR3 is 14 residues long. The CDR3 nucleotides read TGTGCCAGCAGTTTGGGCGCGGCAGGCGAAAAACTGTTTTTT. Translation: CASSLGAAGEKLFF.

The genes are TRBV25-1 and TRBJ1-1; 10 positions agree with TRBD1. This CDR3 is built from 17 residues. With 5 bases clipped from V and 0 bases from J, the junction kept 9 bases outside the gene matches. Germline CDR1 and CDR2: MGHDK and SYGVNS. CDR3 coding DNA: TGTGCCAGCAGTAGTTTCCGGACAGGGGGACTGAACACTGAAGCTTTCTTT. This encodes CASSSFRTGGLNTEAFF.

The chain combines TRBV3-1 with TRBJ2-3; 11 nucleotides match TRBD2. In germline, CDR1 is LGHDT, CDR2 YNNKEL (reference sequence). V lost 0 bases and J lost 2; bases outside the gene matches: 4. The length of the CDR3 is 17 residues. CDR3 DNA: TGTGCCAGCAGCCAAGAGACTAGCGGGATGGACACAGATACGCAGTATTTT. Its translation is CASSQETSGMDTDTQYF.

The table lists this clonotype with many counts. This chain connects TRBV7-9 to TRBJ2-7, with D perhaps being TRBD1 or TRBD2 (5 bases each). V dropped 1 base and J dropped 5 bases, with 12 bases sitting between them. CDR1 and CDR2 (germline): SEHNR, FQNEAQ (reference sequence). This CDR3 spans 14 amino acids. The CDR3 DNA is TGTGCCAGCAGCTTAGGAGGGGCGCGTGACGAGCAGTACTTC. This codes for CASSLGGARDEQYF.

DNA of the CDR3: TGTGCCAGCAGCTTAGGACCGGGAAGCCCGACTACTGAAGCTTTCTTT. Encoded protein: CASSLGPGSPTTEAFF. The chain has TRBV13 and TRBJ1-1; D is undetermined. The length of the CDR3 is 16 residues. Germline CDR1 and CDR2: PRHDT and FYEKMQ (reference sequence). V shed 0 bases and J shed 5 bases, with 16 bases lying between them.

This rearrangement joins TRBV5-1 to TRBJ2-7; 14 bases fit TRBD2. CDR1 is SGHRS and CDR2 is YFSETQ in the germline V gene. Trimming cost V 7 bases and J 2 bases; bases outside gene matches: 5. CDR3 length equals 15 residues. In DNA form, the CDR3 reads TGCGCCAGCGCGTGGGGACTAGCGGGGGCCTACGAGCAGTACTTC. Its translation: CASAWGLAGAYEQYF.

Comments on this clonotype: This could be a read error, since a much larger clone is one nucleotide away. J is TRBJ2-7 and V is TRBV7-9, with D perhaps matching TRBD1 (5 bases). Germline V lookup: CDR1 SEHNR, CDR2 FQNEAQ (reference sequence). The CDR3 runs to 13 residues. The CDR3 coding sequence is TGTGCCAGCAGCTTAAAGCGCTGGGGCGAGCAGTGCTTC. Translated, it gives CASSLKRWGEQCF.